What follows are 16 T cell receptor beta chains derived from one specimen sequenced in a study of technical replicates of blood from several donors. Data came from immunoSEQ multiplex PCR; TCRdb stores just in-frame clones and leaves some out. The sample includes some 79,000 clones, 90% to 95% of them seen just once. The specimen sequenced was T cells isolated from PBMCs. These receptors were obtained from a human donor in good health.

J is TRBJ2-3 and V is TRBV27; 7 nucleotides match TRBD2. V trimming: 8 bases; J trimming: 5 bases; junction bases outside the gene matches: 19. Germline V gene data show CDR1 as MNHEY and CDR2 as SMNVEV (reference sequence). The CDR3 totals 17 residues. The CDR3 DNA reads TGTGCCAGCTCTTGGGGAATTGCGGGAGAGGTTGGAGATACGCAGTATTTT. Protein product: CASSWGIAGEVGDTQYF.

CDR3 residues: CASGRDRGLDTGELFF. For the CDR3, the DNA is TGCGCCAGCGGCCGGGACAGGGGGCTTGATACCGGGGAGCTGTTTTTT. The gene calls are TRBV10-1 and TRBJ2-2, with 12 nucleotides matching TRBD1. Germline-derived CDR1 and CDR2 are WNHNN and SYGVQD (reference sequence). The CDR3 loop spans 16 amino acids. V gave up 8 bases and J gave up 5 bases; unmatched junction bases: 9.

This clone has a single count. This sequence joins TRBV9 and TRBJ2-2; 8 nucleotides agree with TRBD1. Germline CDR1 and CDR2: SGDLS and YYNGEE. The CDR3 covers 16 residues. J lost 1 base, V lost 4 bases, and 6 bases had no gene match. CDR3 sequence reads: CASSPHGQGNTGELFF. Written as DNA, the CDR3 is TGTGCCAGCAGCCCCCACGGACAGGGGAACACCGGGGAGCTGTTTTTT.

CDR3 protein: CASSLARGGQGEKLFF. The CDR3 coding sequence is TGCGCCAGCAGCTTGGCCCGGGGAGGACAGGGAGAAAAACTGTTTTTT. This chain joins TRBV5-1 and TRBJ1-4; 8 bases are a match to TRBD1. Losses at the gene ends were 0 bases for V and 8 bases for J; bases not matched to a gene: 9. This CDR3 is built from 16 residues. CDR1 SGHRS and CDR2 YFSETQ come from the germline V gene.

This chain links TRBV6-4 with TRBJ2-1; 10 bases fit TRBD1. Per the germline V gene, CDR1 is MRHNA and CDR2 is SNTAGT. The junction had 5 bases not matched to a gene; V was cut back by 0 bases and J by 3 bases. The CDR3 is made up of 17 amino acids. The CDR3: CASSDSTGGLNYNEQFF. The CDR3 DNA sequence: TGTGCCAGCAGTGACTCGACAGGGGGCCTGAACTACAATGAGCAGTTCTTC.

The CDR3 DNA sequence: TGTGCCAGCAGTGAAACGGTCAATCAGCCCCAGCATTTT. Translating gives CASSETVNQPQHF. This chain links TRBV6-1 with TRBJ1-5; D ambiguous. V was cut by 2 bases and J by 3 bases, with 5 bases left in between. The CDR3 is 13 residues long. CDR1 is MNHNS and CDR2 is SASEGT in the germline V gene.

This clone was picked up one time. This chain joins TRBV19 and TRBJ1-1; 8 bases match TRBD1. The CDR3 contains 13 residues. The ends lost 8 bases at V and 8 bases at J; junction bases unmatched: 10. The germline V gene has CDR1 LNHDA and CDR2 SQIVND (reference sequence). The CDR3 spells CASAGTGRMEAFF. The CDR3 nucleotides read TGTGCCAGTGCAGGGACAGGACGAATGGAAGCTTTCTTT.

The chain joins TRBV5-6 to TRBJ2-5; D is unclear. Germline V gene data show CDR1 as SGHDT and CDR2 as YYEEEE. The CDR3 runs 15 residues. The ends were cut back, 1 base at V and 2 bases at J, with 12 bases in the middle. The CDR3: CASSLWAETQETQYF. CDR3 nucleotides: TGTGCCAGCAGCTTGTGGGCAGAAACTCAAGAGACCCAGTACTTC.

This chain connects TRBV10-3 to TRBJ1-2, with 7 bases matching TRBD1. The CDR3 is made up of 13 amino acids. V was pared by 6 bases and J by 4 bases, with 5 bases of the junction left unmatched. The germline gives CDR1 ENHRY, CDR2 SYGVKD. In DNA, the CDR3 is TGTGCCATCAGAATGGGACAGTTCTATGGCTACACCTTC. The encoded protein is CAIRMGQFYGYTF.

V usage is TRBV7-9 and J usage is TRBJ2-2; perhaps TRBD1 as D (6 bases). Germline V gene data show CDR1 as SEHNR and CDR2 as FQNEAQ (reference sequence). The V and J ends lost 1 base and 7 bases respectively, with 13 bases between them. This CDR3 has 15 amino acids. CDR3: CASSLVAGVGGELFF. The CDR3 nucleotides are TGTGCCAGCAGCTTAGTTGCAGGGGTTGGCGGGGAGCTGTTTTTT.

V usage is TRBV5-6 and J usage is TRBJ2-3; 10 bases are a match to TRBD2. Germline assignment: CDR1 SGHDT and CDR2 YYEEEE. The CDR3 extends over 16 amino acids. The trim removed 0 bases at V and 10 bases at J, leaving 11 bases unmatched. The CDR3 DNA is TGTGCCAGCAGCTTGGTATTAGCGGGGGGCCAATTCTCGCAGTATTTT. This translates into CASSLVLAGGQFSQYF.

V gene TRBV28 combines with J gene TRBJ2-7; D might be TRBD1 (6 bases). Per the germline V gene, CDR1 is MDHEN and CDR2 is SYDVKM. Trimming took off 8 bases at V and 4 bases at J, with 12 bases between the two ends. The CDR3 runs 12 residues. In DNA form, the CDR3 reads TGTGCCAGCCTCCGGGACAATTACGAGCAGTACTTC. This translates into CASLRDNYEQYF.

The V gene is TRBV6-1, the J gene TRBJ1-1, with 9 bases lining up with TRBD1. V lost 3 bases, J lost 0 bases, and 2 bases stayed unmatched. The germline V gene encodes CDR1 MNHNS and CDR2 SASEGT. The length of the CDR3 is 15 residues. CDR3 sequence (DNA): TGTGCCAGCAGTGAGACAGGGGGGCTGAACACTGAAGCTTTCTTT. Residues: CASSETGGLNTEAFF.

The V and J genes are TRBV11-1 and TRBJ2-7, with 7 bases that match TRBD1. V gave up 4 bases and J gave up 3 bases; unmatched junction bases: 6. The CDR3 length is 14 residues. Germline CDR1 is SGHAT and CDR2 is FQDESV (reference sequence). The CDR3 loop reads CASSSERGRYEQYF. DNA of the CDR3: TGTGCCAGCAGCTCAGAGAGGGGGCGCTACGAGCAGTACTTC.

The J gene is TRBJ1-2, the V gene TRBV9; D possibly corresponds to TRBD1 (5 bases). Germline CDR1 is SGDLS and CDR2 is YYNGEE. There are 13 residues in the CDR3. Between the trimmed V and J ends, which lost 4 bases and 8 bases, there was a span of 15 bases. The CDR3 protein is CASSLGTLYGYTF. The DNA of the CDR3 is TGTGCCAGCAGCCTAGGGACTTTATACGGCTACACCTTC. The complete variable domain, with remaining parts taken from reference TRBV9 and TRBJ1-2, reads DSGVTQTPKHLITATGQRVTLRCSPRSGDLSVYWYQQSLDQGLQFLIQYYNGEERAKGNILERFSAQQFPDLHSELNLSSLELGDSALYFCASSLGTLYGYTFGSGTRLTVV.

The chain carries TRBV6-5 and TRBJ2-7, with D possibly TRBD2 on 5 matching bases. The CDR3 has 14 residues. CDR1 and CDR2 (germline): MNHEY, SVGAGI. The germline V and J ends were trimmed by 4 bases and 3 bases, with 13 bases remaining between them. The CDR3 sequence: CASSLDSTLYEQYF. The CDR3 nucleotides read TGTGCCAGCAGTTTGGACTCTACCCTCTACGAGCAGTACTTC.